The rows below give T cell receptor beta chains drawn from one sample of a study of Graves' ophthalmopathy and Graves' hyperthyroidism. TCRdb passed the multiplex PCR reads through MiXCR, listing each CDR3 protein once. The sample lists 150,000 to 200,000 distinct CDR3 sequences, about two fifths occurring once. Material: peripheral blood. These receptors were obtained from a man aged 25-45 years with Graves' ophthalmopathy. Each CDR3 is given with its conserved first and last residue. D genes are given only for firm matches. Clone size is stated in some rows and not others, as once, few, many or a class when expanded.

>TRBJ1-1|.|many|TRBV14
TGTGCCAGCAGCCAAGACGGGGGGAGAGAAGCTTTCTTT
CASSQDGGREAFF
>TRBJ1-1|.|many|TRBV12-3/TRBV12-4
TGTGCCAGCAGTTTATCGGGGGCCGCCACTGAAGCTTTCTTT
CASSLSGAATEAFF
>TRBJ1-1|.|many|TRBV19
TGTGCCAGTAGTCCCTGGGATAGGGACACTGAAGCTTTCTTT
CASSPWDRDTEAFF
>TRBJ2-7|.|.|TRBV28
TGTGCCAGCAGGGGGGCAAGATTCTACGAGCAGTACTTC
CASRGARFYEQYF
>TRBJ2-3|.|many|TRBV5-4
TGTGCCAGCAGCCCGCGGGGCGGGGTCACAGATACGCAGTATTTT
CASSPRGGVTDTQYF
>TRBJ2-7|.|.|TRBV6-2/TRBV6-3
TGTGCCAGCAGTTACTCGATGAACAGGTATTACGAGCAGTACTTC
CASSYSMNRYYEQYF
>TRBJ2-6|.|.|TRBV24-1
TGTGCCACCAGTGATTTTACGGTAGGCGGGGCCAACGTCCTGACTTTC
CATSDFTVGGANVLTF
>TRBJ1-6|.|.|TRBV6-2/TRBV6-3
TGTGCCAGCAGTTACTCGGGACTGTCAAATTCACCCCTCCACTTT
CASSYSGLSNSPLHF
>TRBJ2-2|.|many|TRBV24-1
TGTGCCACCAGTGAAAGACAAGCCGGGGAGCTGTTTTTT
CATSERQAGELFF
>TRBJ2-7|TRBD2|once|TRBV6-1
TGTGCCAGCACCCCGCAGCGGGGATCCTACGAGCAGTACTTC
CASTPQRGSYEQYF
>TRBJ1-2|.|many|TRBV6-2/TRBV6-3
TGTGCCAGCAGGGAAAGACAGCCAACTATCGGCTACACCTTC
CASRERQPTIGYTF
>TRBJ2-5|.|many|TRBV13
TGTGCCAGCAGCTTAGGGGGTGAGGGGCAAAAGACCCAGTACTTC
CASSLGGEGQKTQYF
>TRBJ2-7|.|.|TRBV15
TGTGCCACCAGCAGAGAGGGGCGGAACTACGAGCAGTACTTC
CATSREGRNYEQYF
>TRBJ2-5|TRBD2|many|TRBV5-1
TGCGCCAGCAGCTTGGCCGGACTAGCGGGAGAAGAGATCCAGTACTTC
CASSLAGLAGEEIQYF
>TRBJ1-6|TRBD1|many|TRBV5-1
TGCGCCAGCAGTTCCGGACAGGGGGCTAATTCACCCCTCCACTTT
CASSSGQGANSPLHF
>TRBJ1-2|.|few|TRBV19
TGTGCCAGTAGCCCAGGGTATGGCTACACCTTC
CASSPGYGYTF
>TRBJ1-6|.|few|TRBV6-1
TGTGCCAGCAGTGAAACCCTGACTTCACCCCTCCACTTT
CASSETLTSPLHF
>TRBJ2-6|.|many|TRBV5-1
TGCGCCAGCAGCTTGGAGGGTGCTGGGGCCAACGTCCTGACTTTC
CASSLEGAGANVLTF
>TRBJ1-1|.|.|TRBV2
TGTGCCAGCAGTGTTGATTGGGGCACTGAAGCTTTCTTT
CASSVDWGTEAFF
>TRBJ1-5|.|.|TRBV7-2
TGTGCCAGCAGCTTAGGTGACGGGCCCCAGCATTTT
CASSLGDGPQHF
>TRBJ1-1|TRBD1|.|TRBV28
TGTGCCAGCAACACACCGGGACAGGGGTTCGAAGAAGCTTTCTTT
CASNTPGQGFEEAFF
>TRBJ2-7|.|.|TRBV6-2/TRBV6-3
TGTGCCAGCAGTTACTTGGGCGGATCCTACGAGCAGTACTTC
CASSYLGGSYEQYF
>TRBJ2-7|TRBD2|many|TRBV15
TGTGCCACCAGCAGAGATATGGCTAGCGGGAACTACGAGCAGTACTTC
CATSRDMASGNYEQYF
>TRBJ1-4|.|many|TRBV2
TGTGCCAGCACAGGCAGACCGGGGGGTGGTTCTAATGAAAAACTGTTTTTT
CASTGRPGGGSNEKLFF
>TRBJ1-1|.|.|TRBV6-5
TGTGCCAGCAGTTTTACGACAGGGAACACTGAAGCTTTCTTT
CASSFTTGNTEAFF
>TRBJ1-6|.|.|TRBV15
TGTGCCACCAGCTTTGAGACAGGTTATAATTCACCCCTCCACTTT
CATSFETGYNSPLHF
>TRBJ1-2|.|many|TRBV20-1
TGCAGTGCTAGAGCACAGGGTAGTCGGGGCTATGGCTACACCTTC
CSARAQGSRGYGYTF
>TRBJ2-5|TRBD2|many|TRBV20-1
TGCAGTGCTACCATAGCGGGAGGGGGGCGTAAATTGGGTATGGAGACCCAGTACTTC
CSATIAGGGRKLGMETQYF
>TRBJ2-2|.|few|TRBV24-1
TGTGCCACCAGTCTGGGGCAGGGCACCGGGGAGCTGTTTTTT
CATSLGQGTGELFF
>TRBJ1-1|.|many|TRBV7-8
TGTGCCAGCAGCCCTAAAGTGGGGGGCACTGAAGCTTTCTTT
CASSPKVGGTEAFF
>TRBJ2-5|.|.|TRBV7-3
TGTGCCAGCACCCTCGGACCCTCTGCCCAAGAGACCCAGTACTTC
CASTLGPSAQETQYF